This is a list of T cell receptor beta chains from one sample in a study of shared clonotypes between healthy human individuals. Clones were sequenced by immunoSEQ multiplex PCR, and TCRdb holds only the in-frame ones, with some missing. The table lists fewer than 1.6 million clones, around 98.5% of them singletons. The sequencing input was naive CD4+ T cells sorted from blood. The origin of the receptors is a man aged 25 to 45 in good health. Each CDR3 is given with its conserved first and last residue. A D gene is named only where the DNA matches it firmly. Some rows have no size entry. The others give once, few or many, or a class for an expanded clone.

D gene	CDR3 length	V gene	J gene	clone size	CDR3 protein	CDR3 DNA
TRBD2	16	TRBV9	TRBJ2-2	-	CASSVVSSGSAGELFF	TGTGCCAGCAGCGTAGTGAGTAGCGGGAGTGCGGGGGAGCTGTTTTTT
-	13	TRBV7-9	TRBJ1-2	-	CASSLAAEYGYTF	TGTGCCAGCAGCTTAGCGGCCGAGTATGGCTACACCTTC
TRBD2	14	TRBV2	TRBJ2-3	-	CASSPREGTDTQYF	TGTGCCAGCAGTCCCAGGGAGGGGACAGATACGCAGTATTTT
TRBD2	15	TRBV5-4	TRBJ2-5	once	CASSLASGTQQTQYF	TGTGCCAGCAGCTTGGCTAGCGGGACTCAACAGACCCAGTACTTC
TRBD2	15	TRBV4-1	TRBJ2-7	-	CASSQGTGGPYEQYF	TGCGCCAGCAGCCAAGGGACGGGAGGGCCTTACGAGCAGTACTTC
-	14	TRBV28	TRBJ1-5	-	CASSFTGSNQPQHF	TGTGCCAGCAGTTTCACGGGAAGCAATCAGCCCCAGCATTTT
-	14	TRBV29-1	TRBJ1-1	-	CSVKSHGANTEAFF	TGCAGCGTAAAAAGTCATGGGGCTAACACTGAAGCTTTCTTT
-	14	TRBV5-1	TRBJ2-5	-	CASSETGRGETQYF	TGCGCCAGCAGCGAGACAGGCCGCGGCGAGACCCAGTACTTC
TRBD2	16	TRBV5-1	TRBJ2-1	-	CASSLARLAGVNEQFF	TGCGCCAGCAGCTTGGCAAGACTAGCGGGAGTCAATGAGCAGTTCTTC
-	14	TRBV5-1	TRBJ2-7	-	CASSVGPGYYEQYF	TGCGCCAGCAGCGTGGGCCCAGGGTACTACGAGCAGTACTTC
TRBD2	15	TRBV7-6	TRBJ2-2	-	CASSAGVANTGELFF	TGTGCCAGCAGCGCGGGGGTTGCGAACACCGGGGAGCTGTTTTTT
-	13	TRBV4-1	TRBJ1-5	-	CASSHNLLQPQHF	TGCGCCAGCAGCCACAACCTTCTCCAGCCCCAGCATTTT
-	15	TRBV28	TRBJ2-5	-	CASSFKVGTQETQYF	TGTGCCAGCAGTTTCAAGGTGGGAACTCAAGAGACCCAGTACTTC
-	8	TRBV30	TRBJ1-1	-	CARSEAFF	TGTGCCCGGTCTGAAGCTTTCTTT
-	14	TRBV5-1	TRBJ2-5	-	CASSPGTPGETQYF	TGCGCCAGCAGCCCAGGGACTCCAGGGGAGACCCAGTACTTC
-	17	TRBV5-1	TRBJ1-5	-	CASSLGTGQGTNQPQHF	TGCGCCAGCAGCTTGGGGACCGGGCAGGGGACCAATCAGCCCCAGCATTTT
TRBD2	16	TRBV28	TRBJ2-3	-	CASSLPGLADTDTQYF	TGTGCCAGCAGTTTACCCGGACTAGCGGATACAGATACGCAGTATTTT
-	18	TRBV18	TRBJ2-2	-	CASSPPYPRSGHTGELFF	TGTGCCAGCTCACCACCCTACCCCAGAAGTGGTCACACCGGGGAGCTGTTTTTT
-	14	TRBV2	TRBJ1-5	-	CASSADRRFQPQHF	TGTGCCAGCAGCGCCGACAGGAGATTTCAGCCCCAGCATTTT
TRBD1	14	TRBV5-1	TRBJ1-2	-	CASTTGGGTHGYTF	TGCGCCAGCACTACAGGGGGTGGAACGCATGGCTACACCTTC
-	14	TRBV5-1	TRBJ2-1	-	CASSSFPDWNEQFF	TGCGCCAGCAGCTCATTTCCGGACTGGAATGAGCAGTTCTTC
-	14	TRBV6-1	TRBJ1-3	-	CASSVSYGGNTIYF	TGTGCCAGCAGCGTTTCTTATGGAGGAAACACCATATATTTT
-	13	TRBV29-1	TRBJ2-5	-	CSVEGQGQETQYF	TGCAGCGTTGAAGGGCAGGGCCAAGAGACCCAGTACTTC
-	13	TRBV6-5	TRBJ2-2	-	CASSYLATGELFF	TGTGCCAGCAGTTACCTGGCCACCGGGGAGCTGTTTTTT
TRBD1	15	TRBV28	TRBJ2-7	-	CASSSRTGSSYEQYF	TGTGCCAGCAGTTCCCGGACAGGGAGCTCCTACGAGCAGTACTTC
TRBD1	14	TRBV30	TRBJ2-7	-	CARLDRGSSYEQYF	TGTGCCCGGTTAGACAGGGGGAGCTCCTACGAGCAGTACTTC
TRBD1	15	TRBV19	TRBJ2-6	-	CASGQTNSGANVLTF	TGTGCCTCGGGACAGACTAACTCTGGGGCCAACGTCCTGACTTTC
-	17	TRBV5-5	TRBJ2-1	-	CASSLFPGATGANEQFF	TGTGCCAGCAGCTTGTTCCCTGGAGCTACGGGGGCCAATGAGCAGTTCTTC
TRBD2	13	TRBV25-1	TRBJ2-5	-	CASAGLASKTQYF	TGTGCCAGCGCGGGACTAGCTTCGAAGACCCAGTACTTC
-	18	TRBV29-1	TRBJ2-2	-	CRPSRNGRFPANTGELFF	TGCAGACCGTCTCGTAACGGCAGGTTCCCCGCGAACACCGGGGAGCTGTTTTTT
-	13	TRBV10-3	TRBJ1-5	-	CAISDGENQPQHF	TGTGCCATCAGTGATGGTGAAAATCAGCCCCAGCATTTT
-	13	TRBV2	TRBJ2-7	-	CASRVGASYEQYF	TGTGCCAGCAGGGTGGGGGCTTCCTACGAGCAGTACTTC
TRBD2	14	TRBV5-1	TRBJ2-7	-	CASSPAAGSYEQYF	TGCGCCAGCAGCCCGGCAGCGGGAAGCTACGAGCAGTACTTC
-	11	TRBV28	TRBJ2-2	-	CASSRLGELFF	TGTGCCAGCAGTCGTTTAGGGGAGCTGTTTTTT
-	17	TRBV7-3	TRBJ2-3	once	CASSVKGRQFLPDTQYF	TGTGCCAGCAGCGTAAAAGGCCGACAGTTCCTCCCAGATACGCAGTATTTT
TRBD2	18	TRBV5-1	TRBJ2-3	-	CASSLEPTSGNFRWAQYF	TGCGCCAGCAGCTTGGAACCAACTAGCGGGAACTTTAGGTGGGCGCAGTATTTT
-	14	TRBV27	TRBJ1-3	-	CASSRRAGGNTIYF	TGTGCCAGCAGTCGCCGGGCAGGGGGAAACACCATATATTTT
TRBD2	16	TRBV6-5	TRBJ2-3	-	CASSFLAGGHTDTQYF	TGTGCCAGCAGTTTTCTAGCGGGAGGGCACACAGATACGCAGTATTTT
-	13	TRBV5-4	TRBJ2-5	-	CASSLPAQETQYF	TGTGCCAGCAGCTTACCGGCACAAGAGACCCAGTACTTC
TRBD2	15	TRBV11-2	TRBJ2-7	-	CASSFGLADATSEYF	TGTGCCAGCAGCTTCGGACTAGCGGACGCTACGAGTGAGTACTTC